This T cell receptor beta chain was obtained from a study of blood T cells in healthy people across ages. The second PCR ran roughly 7 to 12 cycles with a sample-barcoded 5' primer and J-beta primers. TCRdb itself ran the 5' RACE reads through MiXCR, one entry per CDR3 protein. The sample carries some 760,000 distinct CDR3 sequences, around 25% recorded once. A further study also used this sample, focusing on T cells of mothers and their children.

The source material was blood. This clonotype was sampled from a boy between 10 and 17 years old in good health.

DNA for the CDR3: TGTGCCAGCAGACCTGGGGGTCAGCCCCAGCATTTT. Translation gives CASRPGGQPQHF. The V gene is TRBV12-3 or TRBV12-4, the J gene TRBJ1-5; TRBD1 is a possible D gene (5 bases). Trimming pared 6 bases from V and 6 bases from J, leaving 9 bases between. This CDR3 comprises 12 residues.